Detailed here is one T cell receptor beta chain. The CDR3 is made up of 14 amino acids. V lost 3 bases and J lost 2, with 11 bases in between. CDR1 ENHRY and CDR2 SYGVKD come from the germline V gene. In the source study's methods: Estimates of nucleated cell counts were drawn from the amplification of reference gene primers. Generated by immunoSEQ multiplex PCR, the TCRdb table keeps only in-frame clones and is missing some. V, J and clone size reflect that table, while D and trimming were determined from the DNA. The repertoire holds more than 250,000 clones, with 88% as singletons. This sample is part of a study of blood T cell repertoires in COVID-19. For the study at large: Material from acute and convalescent COVID-19 was sourced from the United States, Italy and Spain.

Living in under 30 US areas, the participants were between 18 and 89 years of age. This receptor was identified in a middle-aged woman with acute COVID-19. Sequencing used PBMCs or T cells enriched from blood (not recorded which). The chain employs TRBV10-3 and TRBJ2-7; D gene unclear. CDR3 nucleotide sequence: TGTGCCATCAGTGATGGGTCTAGAACCTACGAGCAGTACTTC. The encoded protein is CAISDGSRTYEQYF.